A selection of T cell receptor beta chains follows, all from one sample in a study of identical twins. In TCRdb, the 5' RACE reads were re-called with MiXCR into one record per CDR3 protein. The profile shows 300,000 to 400,000 distinct CDR3 sequences, approximately 13% of them singletons. Another study also made use of these data, one on yellow fever vaccine responses in identical twins.

Sequenced sample: CD8+ T cells sorted from blood. The receptors stem from a woman aged 18 to 35 in good health. CDR3s include the opening cysteine and the closing phenylalanine or tryptophan. A D gene is named only where the DNA matches it firmly. Some rows have no size entry. The others give once, few or many, or a class for an expanded clone.

CSVVMGGREVGELFF	TGCAGCGTTGTCATGGGCGGGAGGGAAGTCGGGGAGCTGTTTTTT	TRBJ2-2	TRBV29-1	TRBD2	.
CASSQHNTEAFF	TGTGCCAGCAGCCAACATAACACTGAAGCTTTCTTT	TRBJ1-1	TRBV7-3	.	few
CASSVATGETQYF	TGTGCCAGCAGCGTGGCCACGGGAGAGACCCAGTACTTC	TRBJ2-5	TRBV2	.	few
CASSPMDGSPYEQYF	TGCGCCAGCAGCCCCATGGACGGATCCCCCTACGAGCAGTACTTC	TRBJ2-7	TRBV4-1	.	many
CASSQTGDNKNIQYF	TGTGCCAGCAGCCAAACCGGGGACAATAAAAACATTCAGTACTTC	TRBJ2-4	TRBV3-1	.	.
CASSPLGADGGNEQFF	TGTGCCAGCTCCCCTTTGGGAGCGGACGGGGGCAATGAGCAGTTCTTC	TRBJ2-1	TRBV2	.	few
CSARATDRGLYEQYF	TGCAGTGCTAGAGCAACGGACAGGGGGCTCTACGAGCAGTACTTC	TRBJ2-7	TRBV20-1	TRBD1	few
CSATSGYAGETQYF	TGCAGTGCTACGAGCGGGTATGCGGGGGAGACCCAGTACTTC	TRBJ2-5	TRBV20-1	.	few
CASSQDSPSWVNEQFF	TGTGCCAGCAGCCAAGACTCCCCTAGTTGGGTCAATGAGCAGTTCTTC	TRBJ2-1	TRBV3-1	.	many
CAISDLQTNYGYTF	TGTGCCATCAGTGATTTACAGACTAACTATGGCTACACCTTC	TRBJ1-2	TRBV10-3	.	few
CASSFVTGEASQPQHF	TGTGCCAGCAGTTTCGTTACAGGGGAGGCTTCTCAGCCCCAGCATTTT	TRBJ1-5	TRBV28	TRBD1	.
CASSLGGDLPRNEQYF	TGCGCCAGCAGCTTGGGGGGGGACCTCCCTAGGAACGAGCAGTACTTC	TRBJ2-7	TRBV5-1	.	few
CASGASGGYEQYF	TGTGCCAGCGGAGCTAGCGGGGGCTACGAGCAGTACTTC	TRBJ2-7	TRBV2	TRBD2	few
CASSPGTGGHSPLHF	TGTGCCAGCAGCCCAGGGACAGGGGGACATTCACCCCTCCACTTT	TRBJ1-6	TRBV7-9	TRBD1	many
CASSETGMNTEAFF	TGTGCCAGCAGTGAAACAGGGATGAACACTGAAGCTTTCTTT	TRBJ1-1	TRBV25-1	.	.